This T cell receptor (beta chain) was identified during a study of T-cell memory formation after mild COVID-19. Study-wide results and caveats: CD4/CD8 balance held among clones contracting day 15 to 85, and later expanders leaned CD4+. The study detected some responding clones in pre-infection memory, suggesting cross-reactive memory joined.

This clonotype was counted between two and nine times. Its cognate antigen is unknown. Constant-segment primers were used for 5'RACE, and the resulting TCR alpha and TCR beta cDNA libraries carried sample barcodes and UMIs. TCRdb used MiXCR to reprocess the 5' RACE reads, holding one entry per CDR3 protein. This sample has about 58,000 distinct CDR3 sequences, with around 30% found just once. Per the germline V gene, CDR1 is LNHDA and CDR2 is SQIVND (reference sequence). This CDR3 is 17 amino acids long. J was trimmed by 2 bases and V by 0 bases; bases with no gene match: 5. This TCR derives from a man younger than 35 who had mild COVID-19 (a few samples of this study predate the infection). Cell type and time point are not known. The sample consisted of PBMCs or a T cell subset sorted from them (not recorded which). The chain carries TRBV19 and TRBJ2-1; 9 nucleotides align to TRBD2. The CDR3 DNA is TGTGCCAGTAGTATAGATTTGGAGCGGGGGGCCTACAATGAGCAGTTCTTC. This translates into CASSIDLERGAYNEQFF.